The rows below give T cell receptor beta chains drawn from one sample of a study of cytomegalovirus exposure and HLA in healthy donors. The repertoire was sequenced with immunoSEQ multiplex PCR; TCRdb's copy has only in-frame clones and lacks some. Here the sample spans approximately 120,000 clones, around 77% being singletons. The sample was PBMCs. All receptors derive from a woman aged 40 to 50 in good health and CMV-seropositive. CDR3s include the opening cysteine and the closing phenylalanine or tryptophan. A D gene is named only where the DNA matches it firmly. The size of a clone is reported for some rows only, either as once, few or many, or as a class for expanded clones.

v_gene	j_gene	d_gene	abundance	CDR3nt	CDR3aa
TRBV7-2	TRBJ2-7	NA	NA	TGTGCCAGCAGCGGTAGCGGCTACGAGCAGTACTTC	CASSGSGYEQYF
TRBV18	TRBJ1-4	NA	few	TGTGCCAGCTCACCTGACGGCAGGAATGAAAAACTGTTTTTT	CASSPDGRNEKLFF
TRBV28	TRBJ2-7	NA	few	TGTGCCAGCAGCTTAGGCGGGTCAAGTCCATACGAGCAGTACTTC	CASSLGGSSPYEQYF
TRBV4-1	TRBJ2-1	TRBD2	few	TGCGCCAGCAGCCAAGGTGGGCTAGCGGGAGGGTTCAGCTCCTACAATGAGCAGTTCTTC	CASSQGGLAGGFSSYNEQFF
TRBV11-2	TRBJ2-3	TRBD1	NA	TGTGCCAGCAGCCAAGACAGGGGAAGCACAGATACGCAGTATTTT	CASSQDRGSTDTQYF
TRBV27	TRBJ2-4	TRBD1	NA	TGTGCCAGCAGTTTAGACAGGGTCCAAAACATTCAGTACTTC	CASSLDRVQNIQYF
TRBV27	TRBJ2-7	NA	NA	TGTGCCAGCAGTTTGGGACTTATCTACGAGCAGTACTTC	CASSLGLIYEQYF
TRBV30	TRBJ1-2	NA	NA	TGTGCCTGGACCGTCTCCTCCTATGGCTACACCTTC	CAWTVSSYGYTF
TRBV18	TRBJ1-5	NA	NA	TGTGCCAGCTCAGACAGTAATAGCAATCAGCCCCAGCATTTT	CASSDSNSNQPQHF
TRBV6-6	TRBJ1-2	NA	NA	TGTGCCAGCACAGATTCGGAGAACTATGGCTACACCTTC	CASTDSENYGYTF
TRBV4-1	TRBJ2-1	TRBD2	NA	TGCGCCAGCAGCCAAAAGCCTTCCGGGACTAGCGTATACAATGAGCAGTTCTTC	CASSQKPSGTSVYNEQFF
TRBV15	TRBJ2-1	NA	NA	TGTGCCACCAGCAGCCTAGTCGCGGAAAACAATGAGCAGTTCTTC	CATSSLVAENNEQFF
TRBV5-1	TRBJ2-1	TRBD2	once	TGCGCCAGCAGCTTGTCGGGGAGGGAGGGCTTTGGGGATGAGCAGTTCTTC	CASSLSGREGFGDEQFF
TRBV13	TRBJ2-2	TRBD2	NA	TGTGCCAGCAGCTTACCGACGGGAGGAACCGGGGAGCTGTTTTTT	CASSLPTGGTGELFF
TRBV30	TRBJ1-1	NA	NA	TGTGCCTGGAGTCCCGGTGGTACTGAAGCTTTCTTT	CAWSPGGTEAFF
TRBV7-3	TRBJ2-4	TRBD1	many	TGTGCCAGCAGCTTTAACAGGGGCATTCAGTACTTC	CASSFNRGIQYF
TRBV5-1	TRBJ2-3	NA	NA	TGCGCCAGCAGCTTGGACGGTACCTCAGGAGATACGCAGTATTTT	CASSLDGTSGDTQYF
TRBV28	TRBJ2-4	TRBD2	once	TGTGCCAGCAGTCAAGGACTAGCGGGAGGGTACATAGCCAAAAACATTCAGTACTTC	CASSQGLAGGYIAKNIQYF
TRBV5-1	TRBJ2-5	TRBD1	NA	TGCGCCAGCAGCCTAGGACAGGTACAAGAGACCCAGTACTTC	CASSLGQVQETQYF
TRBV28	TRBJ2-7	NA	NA	TGTGCCAGCAGTTTGGGTGGTCGGGAGCACGAGCAGTACTTC	CASSLGGREHEQYF
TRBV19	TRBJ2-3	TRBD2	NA	TGTGCCAGTAGTAGCGGGAGGCCAGCCACAGATACGCAGTATTTT	CASSSGRPATDTQYF